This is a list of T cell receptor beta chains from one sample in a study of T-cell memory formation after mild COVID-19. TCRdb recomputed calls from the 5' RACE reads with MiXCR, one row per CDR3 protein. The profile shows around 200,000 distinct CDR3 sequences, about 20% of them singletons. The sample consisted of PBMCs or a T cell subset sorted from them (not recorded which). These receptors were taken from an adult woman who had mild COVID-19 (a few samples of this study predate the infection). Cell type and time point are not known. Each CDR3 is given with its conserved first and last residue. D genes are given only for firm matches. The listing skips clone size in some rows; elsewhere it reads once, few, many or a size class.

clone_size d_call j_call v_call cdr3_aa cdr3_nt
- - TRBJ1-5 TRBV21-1 CASSKRGRANQPQHF TGTGCCAGCAGCAAGAGGGGTAGAGCCAATCAGCCCCAGCATTTT
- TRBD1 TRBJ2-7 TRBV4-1 CASSQDQGAGVYEQYF TGCGCCAGCAGCCAAGACCAGGGGGCTGGGGTCTACGAGCAGTACTTC
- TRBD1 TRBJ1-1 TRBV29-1 CSAEGQDSNTEAFF TGCAGCGCCGAGGGACAGGACTCGAACACTGAAGCTTTCTTT
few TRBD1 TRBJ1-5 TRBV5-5 CASSADRAPNQPQHF TGTGCCAGCAGCGCGGACAGGGCTCCCAATCAGCCCCAGCATTTT
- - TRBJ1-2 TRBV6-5 CASSTDSSEYGYTF TGTGCCAGCAGTACCGACAGCTCCGAATATGGCTACACCTTC
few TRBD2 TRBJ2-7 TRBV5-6 CASSPGGIRQYF TGTGCCAGCAGTCCGGGGGGTATACGGCAGTACTTC
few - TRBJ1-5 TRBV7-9 CASSLDVQPQHF TGTGCCAGCAGCTTAGACGTGCAGCCCCAGCATTTT
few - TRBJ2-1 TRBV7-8 CASSVRGDFSYNEQFF TGTGCCAGCAGCGTAAGGGGAGATTTCTCCTACAATGAGCAGTTCTTC
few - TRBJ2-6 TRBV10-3 CAISRSGPPDSGANVLTF TGTGCCATCAGTAGGTCAGGTCCCCCCGACTCTGGGGCCAACGTCCTGACTTTC
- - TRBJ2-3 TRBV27 CASSGPFVDTQYF TGTGCCAGCAGTGGGCCCTTCGTGGATACGCAGTATTTT
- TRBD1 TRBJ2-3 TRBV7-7 CASSRTGDPTDTQYF TGTGCCAGCAGCCGGACAGGGGACCCCACAGATACGCAGTATTTT
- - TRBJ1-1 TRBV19 CATSDSLLNTEAFF TGTGCCACCTCGGACAGCTTATTGAACACTGAAGCTTTCTTT
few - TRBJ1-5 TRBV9 CASSVGRSNQPQHF TGTGCCAGCAGCGTAGGCAGAAGCAATCAGCCCCAGCATTTT
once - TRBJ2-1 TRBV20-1 CSAELGGLDEQFF TGCAGTGCTGAGCTGGGGGGCCTCGATGAGCAGTTCTTC
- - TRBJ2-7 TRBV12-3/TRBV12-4 CASSFGKAGFDEQYF TGTGCCAGCAGTTTCGGTAAAGCGGGTTTTGACGAGCAGTACTTC
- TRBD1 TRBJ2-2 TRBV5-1 CASSLYDRGDTGELFF TGCGCCAGCAGCTTGTACGACAGGGGTGACACCGGGGAGCTGTTTTTT
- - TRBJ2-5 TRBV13 CASSSWGTQETQYF TGTGCCAGCAGCTCCTGGGGAACCCAAGAGACCCAGTACTTC
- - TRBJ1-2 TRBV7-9 CASSLATVVANYGYTF TGTGCCAGCAGCTTAGCTACCGTAGTAGCGAACTATGGCTACACCTTC
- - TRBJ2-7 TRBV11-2 CASSLDHWGSSYEQYF TGTGCCAGCAGCTTAGATCATTGGGGGAGCTCCTACGAGCAGTACTTC
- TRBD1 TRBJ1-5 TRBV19 CASSPQGGVFQPQHF TGTGCCAGTAGTCCACAGGGGGGCGTTTTTCAGCCCCAGCATTTT
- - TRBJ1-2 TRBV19 CASSMLRTAYDGYTF TGTGCCAGTAGTATGCTTCGGACAGCCTATGATGGCTACACCTTC
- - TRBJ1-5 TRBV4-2 CASSQDWTFNQPQHF TGTGCCAGCAGCCAAGATTGGACCTTCAATCAGCCCCAGCATTTT
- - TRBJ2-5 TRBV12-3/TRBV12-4 CASSPVYGEETQYF TGTGCCAGCAGTCCCGTTTATGGGGAAGAGACCCAGTACTTC
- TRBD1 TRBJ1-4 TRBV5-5 CASSLWTGRVAELFF TGTGCCAGCAGCTTGTGGACAGGGAGGGTTGCGGAACTGTTTTTT
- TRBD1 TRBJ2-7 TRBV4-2 CASSQDTAPGQLTFLYEQYF TGTGCCAGCAGCCAAGATACCGCTCCGGGACAGCTTACCTTTCTCTACGAGCAGTACTTC
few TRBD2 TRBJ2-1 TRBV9 CASKGGSGVDEQFF TGTGCCAGCAAGGGGGGTAGCGGGGTCGATGAGCAGTTCTTC
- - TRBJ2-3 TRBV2 CASSEMERVTDTQYF TGTGCCAGCAGTGAAATGGAGCGGGTCACAGATACGCAGTATTTT
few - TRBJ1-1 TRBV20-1 CRVSPVGLNTEAFF TGCCGGGTGTCCCCGGTGGGACTGAACACTGAAGCTTTCTTT
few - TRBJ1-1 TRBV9 CASSGREGDTEAFF TGTGCCAGCAGCGGGAGAGAAGGGGACACTGAAGCTTTCTTT
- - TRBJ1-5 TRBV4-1 CASSQVFSGDQPQHF TGCGCCAGCAGCCAAGTATTCTCAGGGGATCAGCCCCAGCATTTT
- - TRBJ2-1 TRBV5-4 CASSPPEYNEQFF TGTGCCAGCAGCCCGCCAGAGTACAATGAGCAGTTCTTC
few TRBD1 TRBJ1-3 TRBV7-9 CASSSVPGQGVAGNTIYF TGTGCCAGCAGCTCCGTCCCGGGACAGGGAGTAGCTGGAAACACCATATATTTT
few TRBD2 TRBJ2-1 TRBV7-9 CASSATGLAGAEQFF TGTGCCAGCAGCGCGACGGGACTAGCGGGAGCAGAGCAGTTCTTC
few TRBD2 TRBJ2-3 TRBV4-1 CASSQELAGDALTSTDTQYF TGCGCCAGCAGCCAAGAACTAGCGGGGGACGCGCTTACTAGCACAGATACGCAGTATTTT
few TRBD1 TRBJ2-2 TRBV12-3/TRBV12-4 CASSPQGQGWTGELFF TGTGCCAGCAGCCCACAAGGACAGGGATGGACCGGGGAGCTGTTTTTT
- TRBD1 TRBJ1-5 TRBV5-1 CASSRGTDNQPQHF TGCGCCAGCAGCCGTGGGACAGACAATCAGCCCCAGCATTTT
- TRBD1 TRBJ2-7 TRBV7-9 CASSLTGRGYEQYF TGTGCCAGCAGCTTAACCGGCAGGGGGTACGAGCAGTACTTC
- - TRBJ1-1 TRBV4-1 CASSQSRTEAFF TGCGCCAGCAGCCAATCCAGGACTGAAGCTTTCTTT
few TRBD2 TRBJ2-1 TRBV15 CATSPDRASGKFFSEQFF TGTGCCACCAGCCCAGATCGGGCTAGCGGGAAATTTTTTAGTGAGCAGTTCTTC
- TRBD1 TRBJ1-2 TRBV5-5 CASSSTVTGDTNYGYTF TGTGCCAGCAGCTCGACGGTAACAGGGGATACGAACTATGGCTACACCTTC
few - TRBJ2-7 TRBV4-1 CASSQDRDFPLEQYF TGCGCCAGCAGCCAAGATAGGGACTTCCCACTCGAGCAGTACTTC
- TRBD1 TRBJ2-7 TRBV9 CASSDGQGASEQYF TGTGCCAGCAGCGATGGACAGGGGGCTAGCGAGCAGTACTTC
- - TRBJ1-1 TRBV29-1 CSVWGGGRYTEAFF TGCAGCGTTTGGGGCGGGGGACGTTACACTGAAGCTTTCTTT
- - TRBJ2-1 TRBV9 CASSVGVTYNEQFF TGTGCCAGCAGCGTAGGGGTAACTTACAATGAGCAGTTCTTC
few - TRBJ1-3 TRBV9 CASSVSGAGNTIYF TGTGCCAGCAGCGTATCAGGGGCTGGAAACACCATATATTTT
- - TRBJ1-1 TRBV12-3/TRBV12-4 CASSFGQIEAFF TGTGCCAGCAGTTTCGGACAGATCGAAGCTTTCTTT
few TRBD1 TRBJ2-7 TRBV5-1 CASSGRGQGASYEQYF TGCGCCAGCAGCGGCAGGGGACAGGGGGCCTCCTACGAGCAGTACTTC
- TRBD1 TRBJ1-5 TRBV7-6 CASSLVPGQGPGNQPQHF TGTGCCAGCAGCTTAGTACCGGGACAGGGACCGGGCAATCAGCCCCAGCATTTT
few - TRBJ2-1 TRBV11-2 CASSHPDFYNEQFF TGTGCCAGCAGCCACCCGGACTTTTACAATGAGCAGTTCTTC